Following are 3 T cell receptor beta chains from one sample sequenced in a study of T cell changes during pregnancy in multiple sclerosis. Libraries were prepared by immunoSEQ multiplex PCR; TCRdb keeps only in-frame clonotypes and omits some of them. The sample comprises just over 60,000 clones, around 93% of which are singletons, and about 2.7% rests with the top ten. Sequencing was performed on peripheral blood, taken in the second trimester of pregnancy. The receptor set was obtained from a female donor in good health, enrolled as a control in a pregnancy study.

This chain's CDR3 is CASSRTSGGTDTQYF. The DNA for the CDR3 is TGTGCCAGCAGCCGCACTAGCGGGGGCACAGATACGCAGTATTTT. The chain links TRBV28 to TRBJ2-3; 10 bases line up with TRBD2. The CDR3 has 15 amino acids. The V gene's germline CDR1 is MDHEN and CDR2 SYDVKM. V lost 6 bases, J lost 1 base, and 4 bases stayed unmatched. Variable domain in full (rest from reference TRBV28 and TRBJ2-3): DVKVTQSSRYLVKRTGEKVFLECVQDMDHENMFWYRQDPGLGLRLIYFSYDVKMKEKGDIPEGYSVSREKKERFSLILESASTNQTSMYLCASSRTSGGTDTQYFGPGTRLTVL.

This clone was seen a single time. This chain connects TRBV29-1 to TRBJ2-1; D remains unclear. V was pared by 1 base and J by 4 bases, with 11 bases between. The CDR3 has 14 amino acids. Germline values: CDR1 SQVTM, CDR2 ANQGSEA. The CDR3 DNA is TGCAGCGTTGAAGTTGTTAGAGGATACAATGAGCAGTTCTTC. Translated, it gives CSVEVVRGYNEQFF.

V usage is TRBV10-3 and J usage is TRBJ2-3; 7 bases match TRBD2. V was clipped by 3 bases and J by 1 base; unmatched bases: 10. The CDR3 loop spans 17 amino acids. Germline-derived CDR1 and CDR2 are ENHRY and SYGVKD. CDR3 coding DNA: TGTGCCATCAGTGACGGAACTACTAGCGCTGGCACAGATACGCAGTATTTT. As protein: CAISDGTTSAGTDTQYF.